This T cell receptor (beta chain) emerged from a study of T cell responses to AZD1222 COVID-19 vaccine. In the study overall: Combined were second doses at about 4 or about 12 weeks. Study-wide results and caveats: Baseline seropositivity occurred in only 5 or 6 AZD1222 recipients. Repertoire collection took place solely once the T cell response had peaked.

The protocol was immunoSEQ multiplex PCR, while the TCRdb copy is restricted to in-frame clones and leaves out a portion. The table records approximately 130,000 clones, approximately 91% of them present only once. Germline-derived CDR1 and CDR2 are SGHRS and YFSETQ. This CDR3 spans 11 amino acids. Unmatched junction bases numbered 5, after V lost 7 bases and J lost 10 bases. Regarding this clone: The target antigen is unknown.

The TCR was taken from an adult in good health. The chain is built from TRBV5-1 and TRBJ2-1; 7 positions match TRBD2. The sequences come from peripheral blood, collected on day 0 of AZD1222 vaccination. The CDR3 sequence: CASGLVDEQFF. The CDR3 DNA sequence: TGCGCCAGCGGACTAGTCGACGAGCAGTTCTTC.